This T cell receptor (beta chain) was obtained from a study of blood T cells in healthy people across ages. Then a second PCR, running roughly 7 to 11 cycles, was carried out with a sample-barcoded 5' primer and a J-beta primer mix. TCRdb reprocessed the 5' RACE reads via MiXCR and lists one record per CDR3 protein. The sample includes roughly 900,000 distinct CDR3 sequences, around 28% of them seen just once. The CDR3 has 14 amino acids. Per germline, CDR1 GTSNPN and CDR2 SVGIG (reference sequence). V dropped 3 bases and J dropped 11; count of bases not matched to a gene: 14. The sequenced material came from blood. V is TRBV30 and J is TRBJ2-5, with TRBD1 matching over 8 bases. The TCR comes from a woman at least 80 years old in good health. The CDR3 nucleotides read TGTGCCTGGAGCACAGGGGGACAGAGTTACGGGCAGTACTTC. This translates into CAWSTGGQSYGQYF.